This T cell receptor (beta chain) is from a study of long-term antiretroviral therapy in people with HIV (dated by TCRdb to between 2021 and 2024). Regarding the study in general: The earliest samples were collected approximately a decade before the 2015 WHO recommendation for immediate ART, a period when ART was typically delayed until CD4 counts fell. A retrospective serial study tested whether ART initiation and durable HIV suppression were associated with changes in peripheral blood TRB repertoire composition and diversity. A total of 150 to 200 cryopreserved PBMC samples came from a few dozen adults with confirmed HIV infection and were collected serially over a mean of roughly six years (range 1-12). Among the approximately 30 participants with HIV, fewer than twelve were female. No cross-contamination during QIAcube processing turned up in test extractions that ran a monoclonal T-cell line alongside some 34 polyclonal samples.

Study-wide findings and limitations: The repertoire was dominated across all time points by expanded TRB clones identified before ART initiation, although this dominance was seen to fluctuate and to decrease in many PLHIV after ART. Because pre-ART samples had limited cell numbers, unsorted PBMC were profiled rather than sorted CD4+ and CD8+ T cells. Owing to limited PBMC availability, only the TCR beta chain was sequenced, without alpha chain pairing. Starting ART was linked to a significant rise in TRB diversity, yet even after long-term ART the diversity remained significantly lower than in transplant donor controls. Narrower CDR3 length ranges were observed in HIV repertoires than in controls, and an antigen-experienced repertoire with only a slight naive shift after ART was suggested by the network structure. Inferences about post-ART repertoire changes are limited because no data were available on ART adherence, viral resistance or therapy changes. The samples were dated from about 2003 to 2018, and the ART regimens that were used may be less effective than current ART regimens.

Reading the germline V gene gives CDR1 SGHTS and CDR2 YDEGEE. Trimming at the junction amounts to 4 bases on V and 5 bases on J, and the germline ends lie 4 bases apart. The CDR3 runs 12 residues from the cysteine to the phenylalanine. The kept DNA is CDR3 alone, 36 bases in frame from the first base. To be included, a participant needed at least one PBMC sample from before ART initiation plus at least two post-ART samples. Treatment was received in the United States of America by all participants with HIV. Cryopreserved samples of 1-10 million PBMC were thawed and washed before DNA extraction. At the time of the earliest PBMC sample for each participant with HIV, ages ranged from about 20 to 55 years. Per participant, PBMC samples came from 1-4 timepoints prior to ART initiation and 2-8 timepoints following ART initiation, for a median of 7 samples. Serial HIV viral load, CD4+ T-cell count, ART history and demographic data were obtained for every participant. Using a Qiagen kit on a QIAcube, genomic DNA was extracted from unsorted PBMC, with samples processed in batches of 12.

For this clone: Its recognized antigen is unknown. No per-base quality is available; no much larger clone lies one base away.

The immunoSEQ hsTCRB v3.0 assay was used at survey level resolution to sequence the TRB variable region. The targeted TRB sequencing depth was roughly 40,000-55,000 T-cell genomes per sample. TRB libraries were pooled and sequenced on an Illumina MiSeq using a v3 150-cycle kit. On the study's bioinformatics: Analysis of repertoires was carried out in R inside a reproducible Nextflow workflow spanning QC, data transformation and analysis. LymphoSeq2, an R package for exploring AIRR-Seq data, was used to implement custom analyses. After excluding several samples that yielded fewer than 5000 total TRB sequences, some 190 HIV repertoires remained for analysis. Of the roughly 180 retained HIV repertoires, about 59 were collected before and 120 to 130 after ART initiation. Repertoires were downsampled to 5000 TRB nucleotide sequences, with summary statistics averaged over 100 downsampling iterations. TRB sequences were retained for analysis only if CDR3 regions of at least seven amino acids were present. Two measures captured diversity: a Shannon entropy-derived clonality score and the Gini coefficient. In the repertoire networks, any two of the top 5000 CDR3 amino acid sequences were linked whenever the two sequences differed by an edit distance of one. Antigen specificity groups and MHC restriction were predicted for TRB CDR3 amino acid sequences with GLIPH2. CDR3 amino acid sequences were matched against VDJdb and McPAS-TCR to flag known CMV, EBV, HIV or tissue antigen associations. Pre-ART, post-ART and control groups were compared with Wilcoxon signed-rank tests and Holm-Bonferroni correction. TCRdb stores this immuneACCESS table with in-frame sequences only. Part of the clones is absent; in the studies checked, under half of the shortfall reflects unresolved V genes, and no reason is known for the rest. The V and J calls and clone size come from that table; D and trimming were worked out from the DNA. This sample comprises about 19,000 clones, 76% of them detected only once. Approximately 14% of the sample comes from the top ten.

The starting material was unsorted PBMCs, obtained 0.5 years before starting antiretroviral therapy. This clonotype was sampled from a woman between 45 and 65 years old with HIV. This sequence uses TRBV5-8 and TRBJ1-6, with no D gene named confidently. The sequence in DNA is TGTGCCAGCAGCCCAGATAATTCACCCCTCCACTTT. It is translated as CASSPDNSPLHF.